The 32 T cell receptor beta chains listed next were all sequenced from one sample in a study of Ad26.COV2.S vaccination and SARS-CoV-2 variants. Treatment given: about 20 received Ad26.COV2.S at low or high dose, single or two shots; roughly 5 received placebo; per-sample allocation not given. Sampling was performed 63 days after the first vaccine or placebo injection. Assay: immunoSEQ multiplex PCR; the TCRdb copy retains only in-frame clones and omits some. The table records under 600,000 clones, 80% to 90% of them present only once. The input for sequencing was peripheral blood, taken in a trial of Ad26.COV2.S vaccine versus placebo. These receptors all come from a person between 18 and 65 years old who received the Ad26.COV2.S COVID-19 vaccine or a placebo.

V is TRBV7-2 and J is TRBJ1-6; maybe TRBD1 (5 bases). The CDR3 sequence is 17 residues long. Looked up from germline, CDR1 is SGHTA and CDR2 is FQGNSA. V lost 5 bases and J 0 bases, leaving 14 bases between the germline ends. The CDR3 DNA sequence: TGTGCCAGCAGCCTCCCACGACAGAGCTCCTATAATTCACCCCTCCACTTT. Translation gives CASSLPRQSSYNSPLHF.

This clone showed up just once. The CDR3 DNA is TGTGCCAGTAGAAATGTAGGGTCCTACGAGCAGTACTTC. Amino acids: CASRNVGSYEQYF. The rearrangement joins TRBV12-3 or TRBV12-4 to TRBJ2-7; D is ambiguous. The V and J ends lost 9 bases and 1 base respectively, with 13 bases between them. CDR3 size: 13 residues.

The chain combines TRBV3-1 (or the pseudogene TRBV3-2) with TRBJ2-5; D unresolved. Germline V CDR1 and CDR2: LGHDT, YNNKEL (reference sequence). There are 12 residues in the CDR3. The V end lost 4 bases, the J end lost 5 bases, and 8 bases lay between the germline ends. The CDR3 reads CASSPFEETQYF. The CDR3, as DNA: TGTGCCAGCAGCCCATTCGAGGAGACCCAGTACTTC.

J is TRBJ2-1 and V is TRBV28, with unresolved D. V gave up 3 bases and J gave up 0 bases, with 6 bases separating them. The CDR3 loop spans 14 amino acids. Germline CDR1 is MDHEN and CDR2 is SYDVKM. The CDR3: CASSFISSYNEQFF. The CDR3 nucleotides read TGTGCCAGCAGTTTCATAAGCTCCTACAATGAGCAGTTCTTC.

This chain uses TRBV5-1 with TRBJ2-1; 10 positions agree with TRBD2. Per the germline V gene, CDR1 is SGHRS and CDR2 is YFSETQ. With V trimmed by 0 bases and J by 8 bases, 8 bases remained unmatched. This CDR3 spans 16 amino acids. CDR3 bases: TGCGCCAGCAGCTTGGTAGCGGGAGGCCGTAGGGATGAGCAGTTCTTC. This translates into CASSLVAGGRRDEQFF.

V is TRBV13 and J is TRBJ2-3; D might be TRBD1 (6 bases). Germline V gene sequence: CDR1 PRHDT, CDR2 FYEKMQ (reference sequence). Trimming took 5 bases from V and 3 from J, leaving 9 bases between them. The CDR3 consists of 13 residues. The CDR3 region has the DNA TGTGCCAGCAGCAAGGACAGAACAGATACGCAGTATTTT. It yields the protein CASSKDRTDTQYF. Combining the CDR3 with reference TRBV13 and TRBJ2-3 gives the whole variable domain AAGVIQSPRHLIKEKRETATLKCYPIPRHDTVYWYQQGPGQDPQFLISFYEKMQSDKGSIPDRFSAQQFSDYHSELNMSSLELGDSALYFCASSKDRTDTQYFGPGTRLTVL.

V and J are TRBV6-5 and TRBJ2-3, with 11 bases matching TRBD2. Germline CDR1 and CDR2: MNHEY and SVGAGI. Trimming at V came to 6 bases and at J to 1 base, leaving 3 bases not matched to a gene. The CDR3 runs to 15 residues. The CDR3 is CASRKLAGGTDTQYF. CDR3 DNA: TGTGCCAGCAGAAAACTAGCGGGGGGCACAGATACGCAGTATTTT.

The chain employs TRBV6-1 and TRBJ2-3, with 7 bases fitting TRBD2. The CDR3 is made up of 13 amino acids. Trimming cost V 2 bases and J 5 bases; bases outside gene matches: 1. CDR1 and CDR2 (germline): MNHNS, SASEGT. The DNA for the CDR3 is TGTGCCAGCAGTGAATGGGAGGGAGATACGCAGTATTTT. Protein: CASSEWEGDTQYF.

The V and J genes are TRBV2 and TRBJ2-5; possibly TRBD2 for D (6 bases). From germline, CDR1 is SNHLY and CDR2 FYNNEI. V lost 7 bases and J lost 4, with 19 bases in between. The CDR3 consists of 15 residues. For the CDR3, the DNA is TGTGCCAGCAAGTCCCGCTCCGGGAGCTCAGAGACCCAGTACTTC. Amino acids: CASKSRSGSSETQYF.

The CDR3 region has the DNA TGTGCCAGCAGTTTAGAGGGGGCGGCTAATGAAAAACTGTTTTTT. This gives the protein CASSLEGAANEKLFF. The rearrangement uses TRBV28 and TRBJ1-4; 7 bases map to TRBD1. Germline V gene lookup returns CDR1 MDHEN and CDR2 SYDVKM. With 2 bases clipped from V and 3 bases from J, the junction kept 3 bases outside the gene matches. This CDR3 has 15 residues.

The V gene is TRBV28, the J gene TRBJ1-1; D may be TRBD1 (5 bases). The V end was cut by 3 bases, the J end by 1 base, with 9 bases between. Germline V gene data show CDR1 as MDHEN and CDR2 as SYDVKM. This CDR3 is 14 amino acids long. CDR3 loop: CASSLGPGNTEAFF. CDR3 bases: TGTGCCAGCAGTTTGGGACCGGGGAACACTGAAGCTTTCTTT.

This clone has more than one count but fewer than ten. This sequence joins TRBV30 and TRBJ1-5; 8 nucleotides match TRBD1. With V trimmed by 3 bases and J by 2 bases, 6 bases remained unmatched. This CDR3 is 15 amino acids long. Germline values: CDR1 GTSNPN, CDR2 SVGIG (reference sequence). Here the CDR3 DNA reads TGTGCCTGGAGACCCGGACAGGGAGGCAATCAGCCCCAGCATTTT. This translates into CAWRPGQGGNQPQHF. Full variable domain (outside the CDR3, taken from reference TRBV30 and TRBJ1-5): SQTIHQWPATLVQPVGSPLSLECTVEGTSNPNLYWYRQAAGRGLQLLFYSVGIGQISSEVPQNLSASRPQDRQFILSSKKLLLSDSGFYLCAWRPGQGGNQPQHFGDGTRLSIL.

The chain combines TRBV9 with TRBJ2-2; TRBD1 might be the D (7 bases). CDR3 length: 20 amino acids. The germline V and J ends were trimmed by 4 bases and 2 bases, with 27 bases remaining between them. CDR1 and CDR2 from the germline V gene are SGDLS and YYNGEE. CDR3 protein: CASSPPRGDRYFRNTGELFF. CDR3 DNA: TGTGCCAGCAGCCCCCCCAGGGGGGACCGCTACTTTCGAAACACCGGGGAGCTGTTTTTT.

J is TRBJ2-5 and V is TRBV6-5, with no clear D. Looked up from germline, CDR1 is MNHEY and CDR2 is SVGAGI. Trimming pared 3 bases from V and 2 bases from J, leaving 10 bases between. CDR3 size: 14 residues. DNA for the CDR3: TGTGCCAGCAGTTATCGGGCAGCTCAAGAGACCCAGTACTTC. It specifies CASSYRAAQETQYF.

The chain joins TRBV2 to TRBJ2-1; D not resolved. Trimming removed 7 bases at V and 7 bases at J, with 14 bases between. The CDR3 sequence is 13 residues long. CDR1 and CDR2 from the germline V gene are SNHLY and FYNNEI. The CDR3 sequence: CASKIAMTNEQFF. CDR3 nucleotides: TGTGCCAGCAAAATCGCGATGACTAATGAGCAGTTCTTC.

The chain is built from TRBV19 and TRBJ2-4, with TRBD2 as a possible D gene (5 bases). The CDR3 sequence is 16 residues long. Trimming pared 1 base from V and 4 bases from J, leaving 14 bases between. CDR1 LNHDA and CDR2 SQIVND come from the germline V gene (reference sequence). In nucleotides, the CDR3 is TGTGCCAGTAGTATAGGGGGAGACCAGAATAAAAACATTCAGTACTTC. It encodes CASSIGGDQNKNIQYF.

The genes are TRBV9 and TRBJ2-1; 11 bases are shared with TRBD2. This CDR3 has 15 amino acids. After removal of 4 bases from V and 4 bases from J, the junction contained 4 bases not matched to a gene. In germline, CDR1 is SGDLS, CDR2 YYNGEE. The CDR3 spells CASSPGLAGYNEQFF. Here the CDR3 DNA reads TGTGCCAGCAGCCCCGGACTAGCGGGTTACAATGAGCAGTTCTTC.

The J gene is TRBJ2-7, the V gene TRBV10-3; D gene ambiguous. Germline assignment: CDR1 ENHRY and CDR2 SYGVKD. Trimming shortened V by 3 bases and J by 0 bases, and 6 bases separated the two germline ends. The length of the CDR3 is 13 residues. As DNA, the CDR3 is TGTGCCATCAGTGATAGAAACTCCTACGAGCAGTACTTC. Amino acid sequence: CAISDRNSYEQYF.

The genes are TRBV18 and TRBJ1-5, with D perhaps TRBD1 (5 bases). V gave up 3 bases and J gave up 2 bases, with 11 bases separating them. This CDR3 contains 15 residues. The germline V gene has CDR1 KGHSH and CDR2 LQKENI. This chain's CDR3 is CASSPRDGGNQPQHF. The CDR3 DNA reads TGTGCCAGCTCACCGAGGGACGGAGGCAATCAGCCCCAGCATTTT. Filled out from reference TRBV18 and TRBJ1-5, the complete variable domain reads NAGVMQNPRHLVRRRGQEARLRCSPMKGHSHVYWYRQLPEEGLKFMVYLQKENIIDESGMPKERFSAEFPKEGPSILRIQQVVRGDSAAYFCASSPRDGGNQPQHFGDGTRLSIL.

The gene calls are TRBV30 and TRBJ1-2; TRBD1 might be the D (6 bases). The ends were cut back, 0 bases at V and 8 bases at J, with 13 bases in the middle. The CDR3 spans 13 residues. Germline assignment: CDR1 GTSNPN and CDR2 SVGIG (reference sequence). The DNA of the CDR3 is TGTGCCTGGAGTGTAAGAGGACAGCAAGGCTACACCTTC. The encoded protein is CAWSVRGQQGYTF.

The gene calls are TRBV10-3 and TRBJ1-2; D is unclear. Trimming stripped 3 bases from V and 0 bases from J, with 26 bases between. Per the germline V gene, CDR1 is ENHRY and CDR2 is SYGVKD. This CDR3 comprises 20 residues. Here the CDR3 reads CAISDYRLLWASEANYGYTF. CDR3 DNA sequence: TGTGCCATCAGTGATTATCGTCTGCTGTGGGCCTCAGAAGCTAACTATGGCTACACCTTC.

The V gene is TRBV7-8, the J gene TRBJ2-7; D call uncertain. The CDR3 is 17 amino acids. With 5 bases removed from V and 3 bases from J, the gap between germline ends came to 23 bases. The V gene's germline CDR1 is SGHVS and CDR2 FQNEAQ. The CDR3 DNA follows: TGTGCCAGCAGCACCCGACCGTCGCTCTCCCCCAACTACGAGCAGTACTTC. Amino acid sequence: CASSTRPSLSPNYEQYF.

This chain uses TRBV28 with TRBJ1-5; 8 nucleotides line up with TRBD1. Germline CDR1 is MDHEN and CDR2 is SYDVKM. V lost 6 bases to trimming and J lost 0 bases; unmatched junction nucleotides: 7. The CDR3 runs 16 residues. This chain's CDR3 is CASRTDRVNSNQPQHF. The CDR3 DNA reads TGTGCCAGCAGGACGGACAGGGTGAATAGCAATCAGCCCCAGCATTTT.

The V and J genes are TRBV5-1 and TRBJ2-5; D gene ambiguous. The CDR3 loop spans 14 amino acids. V lost 6 bases, J lost 5 bases, and 17 bases lay in between. The germline V gene has CDR1 SGHRS and CDR2 YFSETQ. This CDR3 reads CASKLGLYRETQYF. The CDR3 region has the DNA TGCGCCAGCAAGCTTGGTCTCTATAGGGAGACCCAGTACTTC.

V usage is TRBV15 and J usage is TRBJ2-1; a weak D match, TRBD2 (6 bases). Deletions cut 3 bases from V and 0 bases from J, with 12 bases between. Germline assignment: CDR1 LNHNV and CDR2 YYDKDF (reference sequence). The CDR3 extends over 16 amino acids. The CDR3 sequence: CATSSTGTASYNEQFF. The DNA for the CDR3 is TGTGCCACCAGCAGTACCGGGACTGCCTCCTACAATGAGCAGTTCTTC.

The chain employs TRBV4-1 and TRBJ1-3; unclear D gene. The V end was cut by 0 bases, the J end by 9 bases, with 6 bases between. CDR3 size: 12 residues. Per germline, CDR1 MGHRA and CDR2 YSYEKL. The CDR3 nucleotides are TGCGCCAGCAGCCAAGAAACAACCACCATATATTTT. This gives the protein CASSQETTTIYF.

This sequence joins TRBV7-8 and TRBJ2-2; perhaps TRBD2 as D (6 bases). V lost 4 bases, J lost 7 bases, and 22 bases lay in between. Germline V lookup: CDR1 SGHVS, CDR2 FQNEAQ. The CDR3 has 17 amino acids. CDR3 sequence reads: CASSYKPGLKIVGELFF. The CDR3 nucleotides read TGTGCCAGCAGCTATAAACCGGGACTGAAAATCGTCGGGGAGCTGTTTTTT.

The chain links TRBV28 to TRBJ1-5, with a possible D match to TRBD1 (6 bases). V lost 2 bases, J lost 6 bases, and 14 bases lay in between. Germline V gene lookup returns CDR1 MDHEN and CDR2 SYDVKM. The CDR3 length is 15 residues. CDR3 protein: CASSLGGRLSQPQHF. The CDR3 bases are TGTGCCAGCAGTTTAGGGGGGCGCTTGAGTCAGCCCCAGCATTTT. Combining the CDR3 with reference TRBV28 and TRBJ1-5 gives the whole variable domain DVKVTQSSRYLVKRTGEKVFLECVQDMDHENMFWYRQDPGLGLRLIYFSYDVKMKEKGDIPEGYSVSREKKERFSLILESASTNQTSMYLCASSLGGRLSQPQHFGDGTRLSIL.

Comments on this clone: The sample contains more than one DNA sequence encoding this CDR3. The chain couples TRBV5-1 to TRBJ2-5; D is uncertain. Trimming took off 0 bases at V and 5 bases at J, with 5 bases between the two ends. CDR1 is SGHRS, CDR2 YFSETQ, per germline. This CDR3 has 12 amino acids. CDR3 amino acids: CASSLGSETQYF. CDR3 nucleotides: TGCGCCAGCAGCTTGGGGTCGGAGACCCAGTACTTC.

The genes are TRBV5-8 and TRBJ1-1, with a weak D call TRBD1 (5 bases). The germline gives CDR1 SGHTS, CDR2 YDEGEE. V gave up 2 bases and J gave up 0 bases, with 8 bases separating them. There are 14 residues in the CDR3. The CDR3 DNA follows: TGTGCCAGCAGCTTAGGGACGGTGAACACTGAAGCTTTCTTT. This codes for CASSLGTVNTEAFF.

This clone was seen only a few times. The chain joins TRBV7-2 to TRBJ2-5; a possible D gene is TRBD1 (6 bases). Trimming left V 5 bases short and J 9 bases short, with 16 bases between. This CDR3 comprises 13 residues. CDR1 SGHTA and CDR2 FQGNSA come from the germline V gene. CDR3 sequence reads: CASSPLQQGSQYF. The DNA of the CDR3 is TGTGCCAGCAGCCCCCTCCAACAGGGTTCCCAGTACTTC.

The rearrangement uses TRBV19 and TRBJ1-1, with TRBD1 matching 9 bases. The CDR3 runs 14 residues. The germline V gene has CDR1 LNHDA and CDR2 SQIVND (reference sequence). J lost 4 bases, V lost 4 bases, and 4 bases had no gene match. The chain's CDR3 is CASSRQGGITEAFF. The DNA of the CDR3 is TGTGCCAGTAGTAGACAGGGGGGGATCACTGAAGCTTTCTTT.